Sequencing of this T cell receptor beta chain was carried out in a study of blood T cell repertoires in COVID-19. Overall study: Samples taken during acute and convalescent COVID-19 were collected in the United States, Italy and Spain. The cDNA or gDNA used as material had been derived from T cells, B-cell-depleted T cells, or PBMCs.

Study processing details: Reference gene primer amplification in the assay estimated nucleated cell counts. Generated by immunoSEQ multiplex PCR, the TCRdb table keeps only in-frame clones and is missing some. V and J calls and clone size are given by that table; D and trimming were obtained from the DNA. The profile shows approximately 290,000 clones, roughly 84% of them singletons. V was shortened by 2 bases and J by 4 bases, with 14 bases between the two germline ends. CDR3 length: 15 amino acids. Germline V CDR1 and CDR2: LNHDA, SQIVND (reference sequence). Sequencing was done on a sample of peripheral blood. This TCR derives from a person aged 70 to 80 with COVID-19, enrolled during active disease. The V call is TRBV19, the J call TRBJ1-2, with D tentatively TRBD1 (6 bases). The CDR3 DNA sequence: TGTGCCAGTAGTATAAGCAGGGGAGAAGGCTATGGCTACACCTTC. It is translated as CASSISRGEGYGYTF.